The entry below describes one T cell receptor (beta chain). Its antigen is not known. The CDR3 regions of TCR beta were amplified from RNA transcripts. In the first-round RT-PCR of the TCR CDR3, the HTBI primer set was used. Each CDR3 protein is one row after TCRdb ran MiXCR on the multiplex PCR reads. The repertoire holds around 350,000 distinct CDR3 sequences, with just under 25% as singletons. V shed 0 bases and J 6 bases; nucleotides not matched to a gene: 6. CDR3 length equals 15 residues. CDR1 SGHRS and CDR2 YFSETQ come from the germline V gene. The source of the sample is a study of T cells in Graves' hyperthyroidism and ophthalmopathy. General study points: The blood repertoire included most of the expanded thyroid clonotypes above 0.001.

Patients aged 18 to 65 had newly diagnosed hyperthyroidism of under 2 months' duration. Patients were excluded for uncontrolled infection, other autoimmune disease, pregnancy or lactation. PBMCs were obtained from under 13 ml fresh peripheral blood. This clonotype originated in a man aged 45-65 years with Graves' hyperthyroidism. Sequencing input: blood. The rearrangement joins TRBV5-1 to TRBJ2-1; 7 nucleotides match TRBD1. DNA for the CDR3: TGCGCCAGCAGCTTGGGAGGGACAGTGTTCAATGAGCAGTTCTTC. This translates into CASSLGGTVFNEQFF.